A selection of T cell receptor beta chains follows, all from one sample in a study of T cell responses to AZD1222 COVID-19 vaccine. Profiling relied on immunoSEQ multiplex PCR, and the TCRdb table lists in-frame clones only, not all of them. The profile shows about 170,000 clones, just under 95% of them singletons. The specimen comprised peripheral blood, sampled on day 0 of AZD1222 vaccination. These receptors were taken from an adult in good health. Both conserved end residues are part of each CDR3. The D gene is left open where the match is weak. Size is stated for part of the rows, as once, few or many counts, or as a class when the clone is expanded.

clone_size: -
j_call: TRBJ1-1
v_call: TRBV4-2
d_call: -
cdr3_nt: TGTGCCAGCAGCCCCGCGTGGACAGACCGGTACACTGAAGCTTTCTTT
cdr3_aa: CASSPAWTDRYTEAFF

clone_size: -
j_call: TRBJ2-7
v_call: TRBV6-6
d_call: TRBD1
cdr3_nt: TGTGCCAGCAGGGATCGGACAGGGGGCTCCTACGAGCAGTACTTC
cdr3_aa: CASRDRTGGSYEQYF

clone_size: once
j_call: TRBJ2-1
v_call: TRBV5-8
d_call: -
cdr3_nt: TGTGCCAGCAGCTTCGCAGGGGTCCCCTACAATGAGCAGTTCTTC
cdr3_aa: CASSFAGVPYNEQFF

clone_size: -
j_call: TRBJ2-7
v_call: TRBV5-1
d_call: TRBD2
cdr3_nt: TGCGCCAGCAGCTGGACTAGCGCCTCCTACGAGCAGTACTTC
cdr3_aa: CASSWTSASYEQYF

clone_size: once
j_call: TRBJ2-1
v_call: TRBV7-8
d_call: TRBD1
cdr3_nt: TGTGCCAGCAGGGGGGACAGGGGCTCCTACAATGAGCAGTTCTTC
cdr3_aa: CASRGDRGSYNEQFF

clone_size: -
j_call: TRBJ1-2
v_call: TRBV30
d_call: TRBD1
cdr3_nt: TGTGCCTGGAGTCTTAAGGGACAGGAATACGATGGCTACACCTTC
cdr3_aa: CAWSLKGQEYDGYTF

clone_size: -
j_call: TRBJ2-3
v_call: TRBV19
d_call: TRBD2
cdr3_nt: TGTGCCAGTAGTACCCGACTAGCGGGATCGGATACGCAGTATTTT
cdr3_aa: CASSTRLAGSDTQYF

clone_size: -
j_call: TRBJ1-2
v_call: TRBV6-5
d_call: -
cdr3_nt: TGTGCCAGCAGTCTACAGGGTTTTGATGGCTACACCTTC
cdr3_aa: CASSLQGFDGYTF

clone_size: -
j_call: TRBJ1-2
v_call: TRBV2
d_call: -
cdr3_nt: TGTGCCAGCAGTGAATCGGGGGCCGCTAGTGGCTACACCTTC
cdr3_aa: CASSESGAASGYTF

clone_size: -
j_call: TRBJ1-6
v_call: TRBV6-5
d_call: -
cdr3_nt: TGTGCCAGCAGGGGGCGTAGCTCCTATAATTCACCCCTCCACTTT
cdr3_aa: CASRGRSSYNSPLHF

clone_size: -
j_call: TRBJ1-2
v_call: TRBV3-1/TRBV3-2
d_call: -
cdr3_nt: TGTGCCAGCAGCCAAGGATTACCGGGACCAGGCTATGGCTACACCTTC
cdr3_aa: CASSQGLPGPGYGYTF

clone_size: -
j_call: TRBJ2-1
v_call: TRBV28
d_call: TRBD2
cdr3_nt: TGTGCCAGCAGTGTACCGGGACTAGCGATTCGAGAGCAGTTCTTC
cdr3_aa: CASSVPGLAIREQFF

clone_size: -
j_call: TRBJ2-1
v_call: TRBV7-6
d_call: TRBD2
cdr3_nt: TGTGCCAGCAGCTTAGCGCAGGGTAGCGGGAGGTCATACAATGAGCAGTTCTTC
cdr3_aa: CASSLAQGSGRSYNEQFF

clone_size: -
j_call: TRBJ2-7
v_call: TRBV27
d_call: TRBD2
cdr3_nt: TGTGCCAGCAGTTTATATTTTGGCCTAGCGGGGATGGAGCAGTACTTC
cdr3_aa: CASSLYFGLAGMEQYF

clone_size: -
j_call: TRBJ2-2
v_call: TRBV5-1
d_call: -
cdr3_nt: TGCGCCAGCAGCTTTTCCCCGGTCGGAGAGAGCACCGGGGAGCTGTTTTTT
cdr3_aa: CASSFSPVGESTGELFF

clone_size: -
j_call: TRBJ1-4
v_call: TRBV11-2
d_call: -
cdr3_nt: TGTGCCAGCAGCTCGGGGGTCCTGCGGGAAAAACTGTTTTTT
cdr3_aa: CASSSGVLREKLFF

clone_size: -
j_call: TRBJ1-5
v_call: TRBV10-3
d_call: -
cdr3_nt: TGTGCCATCAGTGAGTCGAAGGGGACCAATCAGCCCCAGCATTTT
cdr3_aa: CAISESKGTNQPQHF

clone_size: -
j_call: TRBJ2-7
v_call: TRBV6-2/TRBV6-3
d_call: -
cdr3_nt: TGTGCCAGCAGCGGGCAGGGGGGTTTGTCCTACGAGCAGTACTTC
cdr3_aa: CASSGQGGLSYEQYF

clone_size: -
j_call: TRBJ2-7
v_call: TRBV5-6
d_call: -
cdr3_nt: TGTGCCAGCAGTCAGGACGCCGGGCTCTCCGAGCAGTACTTC
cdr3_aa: CASSQDAGLSEQYF

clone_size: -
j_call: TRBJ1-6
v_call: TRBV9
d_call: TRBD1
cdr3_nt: TGTGCCAGCAGCGTAGGGCCCGGGGGACAGGAGAATTCACCCCTCCACTTT
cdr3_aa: CASSVGPGGQENSPLHF

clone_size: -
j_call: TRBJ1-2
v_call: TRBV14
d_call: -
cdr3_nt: TGTGCCAGCAGCCAAGATCAGGCAGTCTATGGCTACACCTTC
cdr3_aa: CASSQDQAVYGYTF

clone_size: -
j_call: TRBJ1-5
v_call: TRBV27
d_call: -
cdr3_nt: TGTGCCAGCAGTTTATTTTTGGGGCAGCCCCAGCATTTT
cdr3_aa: CASSLFLGQPQHF

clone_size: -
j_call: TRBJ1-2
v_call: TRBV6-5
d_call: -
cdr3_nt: TGTGCCAGCAGTTATGGGTTGGACCAGGCTAACTATGGCTACACCTTC
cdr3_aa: CASSYGLDQANYGYTF

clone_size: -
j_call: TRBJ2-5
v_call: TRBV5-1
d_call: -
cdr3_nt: TGCGCCAGCAGCTTGGAACCGACGTACCAAGAGACCCAGTACTTC
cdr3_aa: CASSLEPTYQETQYF

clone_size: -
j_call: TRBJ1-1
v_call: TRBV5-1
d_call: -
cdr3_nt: TGCGCCAGCAGCTTGGTATGGGGCACTGAAGCTTTCTTT
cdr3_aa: CASSLVWGTEAFF

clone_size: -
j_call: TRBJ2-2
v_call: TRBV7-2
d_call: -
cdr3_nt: TGTGCCAGCAGCTTAGGTCCAGGGGTTTATACCGGGGAGCTGTTTTTT
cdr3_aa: CASSLGPGVYTGELFF

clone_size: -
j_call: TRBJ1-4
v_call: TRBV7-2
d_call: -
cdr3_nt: TGTGCCAGCAGCCTCAGACCCAGTGCAACTAATGAAAAACTGTTTTTT
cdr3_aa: CASSLRPSATNEKLFF

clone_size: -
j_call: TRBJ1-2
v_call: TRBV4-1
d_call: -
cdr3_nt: TGCGCCAGCAGCCTCCTCCAGGGCGTAGGCTATGGCTACACCTTC
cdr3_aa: CASSLLQGVGYGYTF

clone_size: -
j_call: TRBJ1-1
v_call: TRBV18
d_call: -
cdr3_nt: TGTGCCAGCTCAGCTACCAGAGAGAACACTGAAGCTTTCTTT
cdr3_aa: CASSATRENTEAFF

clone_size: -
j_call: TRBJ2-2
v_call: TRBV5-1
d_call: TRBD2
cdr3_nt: TGCGCCAGCAGCCCCGGCGGGGGCACCGGGGAGCTGTTTTTT
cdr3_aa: CASSPGGGTGELFF

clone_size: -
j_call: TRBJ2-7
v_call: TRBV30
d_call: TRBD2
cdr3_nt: TGTGCCTGGAGTGTACGTCGGGGGGGCTCGGAGCAGTACTTC
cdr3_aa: CAWSVRRGGSEQYF

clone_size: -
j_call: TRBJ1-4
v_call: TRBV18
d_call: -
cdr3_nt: TGTGCCAGCTCTCAGACCCGGGGTCGGGAAAAACTGTTTTTT
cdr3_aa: CASSQTRGREKLFF

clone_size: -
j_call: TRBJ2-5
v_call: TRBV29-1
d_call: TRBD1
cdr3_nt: TGCAGCGTCCCTCCGGGAGACAGGGGAGGTCAAGAGACCCAGTACTTC
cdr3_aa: CSVPPGDRGGQETQYF

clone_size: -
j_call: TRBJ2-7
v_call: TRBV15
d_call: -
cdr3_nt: TGTGCCACCAGCAGAGTTCTTGGCGAGCAGTACTTC
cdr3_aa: CATSRVLGEQYF

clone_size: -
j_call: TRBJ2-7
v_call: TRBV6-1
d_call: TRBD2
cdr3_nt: TGTGCCAGCAGTGAAGCGTTAGCGGGGGGGCTCAACGAGCAGTACTTC
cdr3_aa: CASSEALAGGLNEQYF

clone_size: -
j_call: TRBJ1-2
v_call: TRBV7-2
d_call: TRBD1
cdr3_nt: TGTGCCAGCAGCCGGCGACAGGGGAGGAGGGACTATGGCTACACCTTC
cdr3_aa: CASSRRQGRRDYGYTF